This T cell receptor (beta chain) is from a study of T-cell memory formation after mild COVID-19. Germline CDR1 DFQATT, CDR2 SNEGSKA (reference sequence). V was trimmed by 1 base and J by 0 bases, leaving 10 bases between them. The CDR3 contains 14 residues. Constant-segment primers were used for 5'RACE, and the resulting TCR alpha and TCR beta cDNA libraries carried sample barcodes and UMIs. In TCRdb, the 5' RACE reads were re-called with MiXCR into one record per CDR3 protein. The repertoire holds fewer than 250,000 distinct CDR3 sequences, 27% seen once, with 9.5% to 12% in the top ten. The gene calls are TRBV20-1 and TRBJ2-7; D possibly corresponds to TRBD1 (6 bases). Sample: PBMCs or a T cell subset sorted from them (not recorded which). The source of this sequence is an adult woman who had mild COVID-19 (a few samples of this study predate the infection). Cell type and time point are not known. CDR3 sequence (DNA): TGCAGTGCTAGAGGGGGGCTGGGCTCCTACGAGCAGTACTTC. Protein: CSARGGLGSYEQYF.